This TCR beta chain was identified during a study of beta chain features in type 1 diabetes. Study-wide results and limits: Lower insertion and higher deletion counts appeared at VDJ junctions in type 1 diabetes patients. Whether TCRB rearrangement is influenced by HLA type went unresolved here. For Type 1 diabetes patients, all four CD4+ subsets carried TCRB CDR3s that were moderately but significantly shorter.

The investigators reverse transcribed all of the isolated RNA, so they sequenced expressed TCRB transcripts. There were around 3.5 million reads on average in the naive, central memory and regulatory T cell samples. Clones were sequenced by immunoSEQ multiplex PCR, and TCRdb holds only the in-frame ones, with some missing. The sample records hundreds of thousands of clones, over 10% being singletons. As regards this clone: Its specificity is not known.

Trimming shortened V by 4 bases and J by 0 bases, and 16 bases separated the two germline ends. The V gene's germline CDR1 is SEHNR and CDR2 FQNEAQ (reference sequence). The CDR3 is made up of 16 amino acids. This rearrangement joins TRBV7-9 to TRBJ2-7, with D possibly matching TRBD1 (6 bases). The receptor was isolated from a man younger than 30 with type 1 diabetes. The sequencing input was naive CD4+ T cells from blood. The DNA for the CDR3 is TGTGCCAGCAGCTCCCCCAGGACAGTGAGCTCCTACGAGCAGTACTTC. This codes for CASSSPRTVSSYEQYF.